This T cell receptor beta chain derives from a study of cytomegalovirus exposure and HLA in healthy donors. Regarding the study as a whole: Rates of TCR association differed by HLA locus in a later analysis, with DRB1 highest and HLA-C lowest.

PCR was performed using 60 Vbeta and 13 Jbeta primers. The table came from immunoSEQ multiplex PCR; TCRdb's copy has only in-frame clones and leaves some out. The sample lists some 150,000 clones, roughly 80% occurring once. This clone was counted a single time. Its target is not known. The sample taken for sequencing was PBMCs. The receptor comes from a female donor in good health and CMV-seronegative.

The CDR3 region is CASSLSGSTGELFF. CDR3 DNA: TGTGCCAGCAGCTTGAGCGGGAGTACCGGGGAGCTGTTTTTT. The rearrangement links TRBV7-7 to TRBJ2-2; 8 bases fit TRBD2. The V segment lost 3 bases and the J segment 5 bases; nucleotides outside the gene matches: 2. The germline V gene encodes CDR1 SSHAT and CDR2 FNYEAQ (reference sequence). This CDR3 contains 14 residues.